The sequence of this T cell receptor beta chain was determined in a study of CD8 T cells in ankylosing spondylitis. Findings and limits, study-wide: Several highly homologous variants made up a TCR beta motif that seemed to typify ankylosing spondylitis blood.

MiXCR, applied by TCRdb to the 5' RACE reads, yields one record per CDR3 protein. The sample has about 500,000 distinct CDR3 sequences; approximately 5% are singletons. V was pared by 7 bases and J by 2 bases, with 9 bases of the junction left unmatched. CDR3 length: 15 residues. Germline V CDR1 and CDR2: MNHEY, SMNVEV (reference sequence). This clonotype occurred many times. Its antigen is still unknown. The specimen was blood, either unsorted or a sorted T cell fraction (not recorded which). The sequence was obtained from a male donor with ankylosing spondylitis. The chain uses TRBV27 and TRBJ2-5, with 8 bases that match TRBD1. The CDR3 region is CASIKDRGGQETQYF. The DNA of the CDR3 is TGTGCCAGCATTAAAGACAGGGGAGGACAAGAGACCCAGTACTTC.